The source of this T cell receptor (beta chain) is a study of cytomegalovirus exposure and HLA in healthy donors. About this clone: Its antigen is not known.

The CDR3 has 14 amino acids. V lost 5 bases and J lost 1, with 11 bases in between. Germline CDR1 and CDR2: SNHLY and FYNNEI. Study results and caveats: In an earlier analysis, in some 500 donors, most V segments appeared productive either ~90% or ~30% of the time.

13 Jbeta primers and 60 Vbeta primers were used for the PCR. Sequencing used immunoSEQ multiplex PCR; TCRdb keeps in-frame clones, though not all of them. The specimen's table records under 150,000 clones. The sequence came from a woman aged 60-75 years in good health and CMV-seronegative. The sample was PBMCs. The V gene is TRBV2, the J gene TRBJ1-1, with D perhaps matching TRBD1 (6 bases). CDR3 in amino acids: CASSNRQANTEAFF. DNA for the CDR3: TGTGCCAGCAGTAACAGACAGGCGAACACTGAAGCTTTCTTT.